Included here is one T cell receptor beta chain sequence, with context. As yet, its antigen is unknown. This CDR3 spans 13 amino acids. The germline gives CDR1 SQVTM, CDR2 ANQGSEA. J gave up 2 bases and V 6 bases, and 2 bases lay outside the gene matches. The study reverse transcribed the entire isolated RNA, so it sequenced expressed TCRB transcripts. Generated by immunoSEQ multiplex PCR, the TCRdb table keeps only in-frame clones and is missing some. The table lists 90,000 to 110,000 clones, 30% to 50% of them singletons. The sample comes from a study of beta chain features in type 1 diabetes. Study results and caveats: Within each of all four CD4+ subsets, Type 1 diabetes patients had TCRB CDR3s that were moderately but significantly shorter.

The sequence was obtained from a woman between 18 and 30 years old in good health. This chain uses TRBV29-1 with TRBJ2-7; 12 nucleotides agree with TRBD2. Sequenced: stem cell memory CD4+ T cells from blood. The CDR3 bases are TGCAGCGTGACTAGCGGGAGCCCCTACGAGCAGTACTTC. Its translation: CSVTSGSPYEQYF.